The present entry profiles one TCR beta chain with its context. Its cognate antigen is unknown. PCR used 60 Vbeta primers and 13 Jbeta primers. This table comes from immunoSEQ multiplex PCR, and its TCRdb copy is limited to in-frame clones, with some not included. The table has fewer than 200,000 clones, roughly 87% seen once; the top ten hold more than 1%. This CDR3 region has 16 residues. V lost 6 bases to trimming and J lost 5 bases; unmatched junction nucleotides: 16. Per the germline V gene, CDR1 is SQVTM and CDR2 is ANQGSEA. The data were taken from a study of cytomegalovirus exposure and HLA in healthy donors. Study outcomes and limitations: Most TCR sequences were uncommon, yet certain public TCRs appeared in many donors.

J is TRBJ2-7 and V is TRBV29-1, with TRBD1 identical over 10 bases. Sequencing used PBMCs. The sequence came from a boy aged 2 to 10 in good health and CMV-seronegative. The CDR3 nucleotides read TGCAGCGTCGGAAGATTATTGGGACAGGGGAAAGACGAGCAGTACTTC. Translated, it gives CSVGRLLGQGKDEQYF.